The 19 T cell receptor beta chains below were found in one sample sequenced in a study of T-cell reconstitution after alpha-beta-depleted transplantation in children. A library of TCRbeta sequences, prepared with unique molecular identifiers, was generated. TCRdb ran MiXCR on the PCR reads and lists one entry per CDR3 protein. The table shows about 140,000 distinct CDR3 sequences, with 8.8% occurring only once. Sequenced here: PBMCs, mostly from graft donor cells, sampled 180 days after TCRalphabeta/CD19-depleted stem cell transplant. The receptor set was obtained from a female patient aged 2-9 years who had a stem cell transplant for congenital amegakaryocytic thrombocytopenia, so the T cells may come from the graft donor.

This clonotype was counted many times. The chain couples TRBV6-2 or TRBV6-3 to TRBJ2-3, with D perhaps TRBD2 (6 bases). The V gene's germline CDR1 is MNHEY and CDR2 SVGEGT. The CDR3 has 13 residues. Trimming removed 11 bases from V and 1 base from J, with 13 bases in between. The chain's CDR3 is CAATRGGTDTQYF. In DNA form, the CDR3 reads TGTGCCGCCACTCGCGGGGGCACAGATACGCAGTATTTT.

Concerning this clonotype: A much larger clone is a single base away; this may be a read error. The rearrangement links TRBV4-1 to TRBJ2-5; maybe TRBD2 (6 bases). Trimming took off 5 bases at V and 5 bases at J, with 18 bases between the two ends. The CDR3 contains 15 residues. The germline CDR1 and CDR2 sequences are MGHRA and YSYEKL. CDR3 DNA sequence: TGCGCCAGCAGCACAAGGGATCCGGGGAGGGAGACCCAGTACTTC. It specifies CASSTRDPGRETQYF.

This clonotype turned up a few times. The J gene is TRBJ1-1, the V gene TRBV12-3 or TRBV12-4; D ambiguous. V was cut by 3 bases and J by 3 bases, with 2 bases left in between. The CDR3 has 11 amino acids. CDR3 in DNA: TGTGCCAGCAGTTTCGACACTGAAGCTTTCTTT. Its translation is CASSFDTEAFF.

The sample holds many counts of this clonotype. The genes are TRBV5-1 and TRBJ2-1, with D unresolved. Trimming removed 2 bases at V and 10 bases at J, with 7 bases between. This CDR3 has 11 amino acids. The germline CDR1 and CDR2 sequences are SGHRS and YFSETQ. The chain's CDR3 is CASSLGREQFF. CDR3 sequence (DNA): TGCGCCAGCAGCTTAGGACGGGAGCAGTTCTTC.

This clonotype showed up many times. This rearrangement joins TRBV29-1 to TRBJ2-2; the D is unclear. The V gene's germline CDR1 is SQVTM and CDR2 ANQGSEA. The CDR3 consists of 12 residues. Trimming shortened V by 2 bases and J by 0 bases, and 1 base separated the two germline ends. The CDR3: CSVESNTGELFF. The CDR3 coding sequence is TGCAGCGTTGAATCGAACACCGGGGAGCTGTTTTTT.

As concerns this clonotype: One base away lies a much larger clone, so this may be a sequencing read error. The genes are TRBV28 and TRBJ2-7; D might be TRBD1 (6 bases). With 3 bases removed from V and 3 bases from J, the gap between germline ends came to 12 bases. Germline V gives CDR1 MDHEN, CDR2 SYDVKM. This CDR3 is built from 14 residues. CDR3: CASSLQQGIYEQYF. The CDR3 region has the DNA TGTGCCAGCAGTTTGCAGCAGGGGATCTACGAGCAGTACTTC.

Remarks on this clonotype: An end of the junction differs from the germline gene, which may be a read error. The chain has TRBV20-1 and TRBJ2-5, with 9 bases that match TRBD2. CDR1 and CDR2 from the germline V gene are DFQATT and SNEGSKA (reference sequence). This CDR3 region has 16 residues. CDR3 sequence (DNA): TGCACTGCTAGAGATAGGGTGCGGGGGGGTGGAGAGACCCAGTACTTC. As protein: CTARDRVRGGGETQYF.

This clonotype was seen repeatedly, ten times or more. The V gene is TRBV9, the J gene TRBJ2-7; 8 bases fit TRBD2. Germline lookup yields CDR1 SGDLS and CDR2 YYNGEE. The junction had 5 bases not matched to a gene; V was cut back by 3 bases and J by 12 bases. This CDR3 has 11 residues. CDR3 DNA sequence: TGTGCCAGCAGCGCCGGACTAGCTCTGTACTTC. It translates to CASSAGLALYF.

This clonotype was observed many times. The chain carries TRBV5-1 and TRBJ2-7, with no clear D. Trimming cost V 3 bases and J 0 bases, with 13 bases left between them. Germline CDR1 SGHRS, CDR2 YFSETQ. The CDR3 consists of 15 residues. The CDR3 spells CASSSTSSSSYEQYF. CDR3 DNA sequence: TGCGCCAGCAGCTCGACTTCCTCGAGCTCCTACGAGCAGTACTTC.

This clonotype was counted ten times or more. The chain uses TRBV29-1 and TRBJ2-7; 7 bases are a match to TRBD1. In germline, CDR1 is SQVTM, CDR2 ANQGSEA. V was clipped by 1 base and J by 2 bases; unmatched bases: 5. The CDR3 totals 14 residues. The CDR3 loop reads CSVEGTGKPYEQYF. CDR3 nucleotide sequence: TGCAGCGTTGAAGGGACAGGAAAACCCTACGAGCAGTACTTC.

The rearrangement links TRBV6-2 or TRBV6-3 to TRBJ1-5; weak D call: TRBD1 (5 bases). Trimming pared 2 bases from V and 1 base from J, leaving 12 bases between. The CDR3 sequence is 16 residues long. CDR1 MNHEY and CDR2 SVGEGT come from the germline V gene. CDR3 DNA: TGTGCCAGCAGTTACGAGGGCAGGGCGAGCAATCAGCCCCAGCATTTT. Encoded protein: CASSYEGRASNQPQHF.

This clonotype was seen more than once but under ten times. The chain is built from TRBV5-1 and TRBJ1-1; D is unresolved. V was cut by 4 bases and J by 6 bases, with 10 bases left in between. Germline-derived CDR1 and CDR2 are SGHRS and YFSETQ. This CDR3 has 12 residues. CDR3 loop: CASSLGQAEAFF. The CDR3 coding sequence is TGCGCCAGCAGCCTAGGGCAGGCTGAAGCTTTCTTT.

The table lists this clonotype with many counts. This chain uses TRBV4-2 with TRBJ2-7; possible D gene TRBD2, 5 bases. V was shortened by 1 base and J by 5 bases, with 12 bases between the two germline ends. Germline V gene lookup returns CDR1 LGHNA and CDR2 YNFKEQ. The CDR3 totals 14 residues. The CDR3 region is CASSQGLARNEQYF. The CDR3 DNA sequence: TGTGCCAGCAGCCAAGGTTTAGCGCGGAACGAGCAGTACTTC.

This clonotype has at least ten counts. The CDR3 DNA sequence: TGTGCCAGCTGGAACGTGGGGGATAGGAACTATGGCTACACCTTC. This encodes CASWNVGDRNYGYTF. The V call is TRBV28, the J call TRBJ1-2, with D tentatively TRBD1 (5 bases). Looked up from germline, CDR1 is MDHEN and CDR2 is SYDVKM. The CDR3 is made up of 15 amino acids. The ends were cut back, 8 bases at V and 2 bases at J, with 18 bases in the middle.

As to this clonotype: Since a much larger clone is just one base distant, this may be a read error. The chain couples TRBV29-1 to TRBJ1-1; D may be TRBD1 (6 bases). Germline loops: CDR1 SQVTM, CDR2 ANQGSEA. CDR3 length equals 16 residues. For the CDR3, the DNA is TGCAGCGTTACCCCTCGTTTTTTTGTCGGGGACACTGTAGCTTTCTTT. It is translated as CSVTPRFFVGDTVAFF.

On this clonotype: The junction departs from the called germline gene at one end, perhaps through a read error. The chain is built from TRBV3-1 and TRBJ2-7; D uncertain. The CDR3 covers 15 residues. The germline gives CDR1 LGHDT, CDR2 YNNKEL (reference sequence). The CDR3 protein is CACSRRIAALAEQYF. The CDR3 DNA reads TGTGCCTGCAGCCGACGAATAGCCGCCCTTGCCGAGCAGTACTTC.

This clonotype has at least ten counts. The rearrangement uses TRBV7-9 and TRBJ1-2, with TRBD1 as a possible D gene (5 bases). The ends were cut back, 6 bases at V and 4 bases at J, with 18 bases in the middle. This CDR3 is 15 amino acids long. Germline CDR1 is SEHNR and CDR2 is FQNEAQ (reference sequence). The CDR3 reads CASSRERGAGYGYTF. CDR3 bases: TGTGCCAGCAGTAGAGAAAGGGGAGCTGGCTATGGCTACACCTTC.

This clonotype was recorded many times. This chain links TRBV11-1 with TRBJ1-1; D not resolved. Trimming stripped 4 bases from V and 3 bases from J, with 15 bases between. This CDR3 has 15 amino acids. Looked up from germline, CDR1 is SGHAT and CDR2 is FQDESV (reference sequence). CDR3 DNA sequence: TGTGCCAGCAGCTCCTTGGACCCTTTTTACACTGAAGCTTTCTTT. It codes for CASSSLDPFYTEAFF.

The sample holds many counts of this clonotype. The rearrangement uses TRBV29-1 and TRBJ1-2, with 9 bases lining up with TRBD1. V trimming: 3 bases; J trimming: 8 bases; junction bases outside the gene matches: 10. Germline V lookup: CDR1 SQVTM, CDR2 ANQGSEA. This CDR3 comprises 14 residues. The CDR3 is CSVDPGQGSGGYTF. CDR3 nucleotides: TGCAGCGTTGATCCGGGACAGGGCTCTGGGGGCTACACCTTC.